This T cell receptor (beta chain) derives from a study of cytomegalovirus exposure and HLA in healthy donors. Study observations and caveats: Later work associated around 18,000 TCR beta sequences with HLA alleles at 0.05 false discovery rate. More clonal expansion characterized HLA-associated TCR beta chains than equally common others in a later analysis. Within an earlier analysis, most TCR beta V segments proved productive either about 87% or about 30% of the time.

A multiplex PCR was run with 60 Vbeta primers and 13 Jbeta primers. The data were produced by immunoSEQ multiplex PCR, yet TCRdb's version contains in-frame clones alone and is incomplete. The sample records some 250,000 clones, more than 75% being singletons. As to this clone: Its matching antigen is unknown.

The study sampled nominally healthy donors, though unrecorded immune exposures were likely. The specimen sequenced was PBMCs. The TCR comes from a woman aged 40 to 50 in good health and CMV-seropositive.

The CDR3 DNA reads TGCAGCGTCCGGGATCGTACCTACAATGAGCAGTTCTTC. It is translated as CSVRDRTYNEQFF. The V gene is TRBV29-1, the J gene TRBJ2-1; possibly TRBD2 for D (5 bases). Trimming removed 6 bases at V and 2 bases at J, with 11 bases between. CDR1 is SQVTM, CDR2 ANQGSEA, per germline. The CDR3 is 13 residues long.